This TCR beta chain was sequenced in a study of cytomegalovirus exposure and HLA in healthy donors. Study-wide background: An early release of data contained approximately 80 million unique TCRs, which came from HLA-typed donors. The study, taken as a whole, reports: In most subjects, TCR beta sequences reportedly gave accurate predictions of HLA-A and HLA-B alleles.

A multiplex PCR was run with 60 Vbeta primers and 13 Jbeta primers. Per the original data handling: Later analysis identified tens of millions of unique TCR beta chains, 8.5 million to 13 million shared. The data were produced by immunoSEQ multiplex PCR, yet TCRdb's version contains in-frame clones alone and is incomplete. D and trimming were read from the DNA, whereas the V and J calls and clone size are those reported in that table. This table holds some 140,000 clones, more than 60% found once. Remarks on this clone: No antigen is known for it.

This CDR3 spans 14 amino acids. V was shortened by 1 base and J by 10 bases, with 13 bases between the two germline ends. From germline, CDR1 is MGHDK and CDR2 SYGVNS. The sequenced sample was PBMCs. This chain uses TRBV25-1 with TRBJ1-4; D gene unclear. The source is a woman in her 40s in good health and CMV-seronegative. This CDR3 reads CASSEWVEGGKLFF. CDR3 sequence (DNA): TGTGCCAGCAGTGAATGGGTGGAGGGTGGAAAACTGTTTTTT.